Presented here are 25 T cell receptor beta chains from one specimen sequenced in a study of T cell changes during pregnancy in multiple sclerosis. Using immunoSEQ multiplex PCR, the repertoire was profiled, and TCRdb retains in-frame clones only, with some absent. The sample includes tens of thousands of clones, about 89% seen only once; the top ten take 0.6% to 0.9%. This sample comprised CD4+ T cells from peripheral blood mononuclear cells, obtained in the first trimester of pregnancy. These TCRs come from a female donor with multiple sclerosis, enrolled in a pregnancy study.

The chain has TRBV4-2 and TRBJ2-1; 7 nucleotides match TRBD2. Losses at the gene ends were 0 bases for V and 9 bases for J; bases not matched to a gene: 11. CDR1 is LGHNA, CDR2 YNFKEQ, per germline. The CDR3 runs to 16 residues. The CDR3 DNA sequence: TGTGCCAGCAGCCAAGATGTTGGCGGGGGAGGAGGTGAGCAGTTCTTC. This sequence encodes CASSQDVGGGGGEQFF.

This chain joins TRBV6-1 and TRBJ2-3; 7 bases are a match to TRBD1. Trimming removed 6 bases from V and 6 bases from J; junction bases left unmatched: 9. Germline CDR1 is MNHNS and CDR2 is SASEGT. The CDR3 is 14 residues long. The CDR3 spells CASRPGGWLDTQYF. The CDR3 region has the DNA TGTGCCAGCAGGCCAGGGGGATGGCTGGATACGCAGTATTTT.

The V call is TRBV29-1, the J call TRBJ2-5; no reliable D call. CDR1 and CDR2 from the germline V gene are SQVTM and ANQGSEA. V was pared by 4 bases and J by 1 base, with 10 bases between. The CDR3 runs 13 residues. The CDR3, as DNA: TGCAGCGTTGGTCGGCGACTCCAAGAGACCCAGTACTTC. This translates into CSVGRRLQETQYF.

The rearrangement uses TRBV5-6 and TRBJ1-4; D call uncertain. The V gene's germline CDR1 is SGHDT and CDR2 YYEEEE. The V gene lost 0 bases and the J gene lost 8 bases, with 14 bases spanning the gap. The CDR3 extends over 15 amino acids. The CDR3 loop is CASSLARLPREKLFF. CDR3 coding DNA: TGTGCCAGCAGCTTGGCCCGACTCCCGCGGGAAAAACTGTTTTTT.

The chain couples TRBV6-4 to TRBJ2-3; 12 bases map to TRBD2. CDR1 and CDR2 from the germline V gene are MRHNA and SNTAGT. The CDR3 covers 19 residues. Unmatched junction bases numbered 7, after V lost 0 bases and J lost 0 bases. The CDR3 is CASSDSYSSGGASTDTQYF. The CDR3 region has the DNA TGTGCCAGCAGTGACTCGTATTCTAGCGGGGGGGCTAGCACAGATACGCAGTATTTT.

In the case of this clone: Other DNA variants within this sample encode the same CDR3. The V call is TRBV5-1, the J call TRBJ1-2; 8 nucleotides match TRBD1. J lost 8 bases, V lost 0 bases, and 6 bases had no gene match. The CDR3 is 14 residues long. Germline lookup yields CDR1 SGHRS and CDR2 YFSETQ. The CDR3, as DNA: TGCGCCAGCAGCTTGGGACAGGGGCTTGGGGGCTACACCTTC. This translates into CASSLGQGLGGYTF.

This chain links TRBV6-1 with TRBJ1-6, with a weak D call TRBD1 (5 bases). Germline CDR1 MNHNS, CDR2 SASEGT. Trimming took off 4 bases at V and 13 bases at J, with 17 bases between the two ends. The CDR3 is 14 residues long. CDR3 coding DNA: TGTGCCAGCAGTGTGGACACCGAGGTGGGGCCCCTCCACTTT. It specifies CASSVDTEVGPLHF.

This clone was observed a single time. Other DNA sequences in this sample translate to the same CDR3. The chain has TRBV7-8 and TRBJ1-1; TRBD1 is a possible D gene (5 bases). The V and J ends lost 1 base and 1 base respectively, with 7 bases between them. The CDR3 runs 14 residues. In germline, CDR1 is SGHVS, CDR2 FQNEAQ. CDR3 DNA sequence: TGTGCCAGCAGCTTAGTCGGGGGGAACACTGAAGCTTTCTTT. Translation gives CASSLVGGNTEAFF.

The chain combines TRBV5-1 with TRBJ1-2; D ambiguous. The CDR3 length is 14 residues. The V end was cut by 3 bases, the J end by 4 bases, with 13 bases between. The germline CDR1 and CDR2 sequences are SGHRS and YFSETQ. The CDR3 nucleotides are TGCGCCAGCAGCTCGGGAGATCGCCCCTATGGCTACACCTTC. This sequence encodes CASSSGDRPYGYTF.

The chain is built from TRBV5-1 and TRBJ1-3; 9 bases map to TRBD1. The CDR3 is 15 residues long. V shed 3 bases, J shed 7 bases, and the junction held 8 bases outside the gene matches. Germline loops: CDR1 SGHRS, CDR2 YFSETQ. This chain's CDR3 is CASSYQGDRANTIYF. The CDR3 coding sequence is TGCGCCAGCAGCTACCAGGGGGACAGGGCGAACACCATATATTTT.

The gene calls are TRBV5-1 and TRBJ2-2; possible D gene TRBD2, 5 bases. Germline CDR1 SGHRS, CDR2 YFSETQ. The CDR3 covers 13 residues. V lost 4 bases, J lost 6 bases, and 10 bases lay in between. CDR3 DNA sequence: TGCGCCAGCAGCAACAGCGGTTCCGGGGAGCTGTTTTTT. Amino acids: CASSNSGSGELFF.

This rearrangement joins TRBV6-6 to TRBJ1-1; 12 positions agree with TRBD1. From germline, CDR1 is MNHNY and CDR2 SVGAGI (reference sequence). The CDR3 contains 15 residues. Trimming at V came to 8 bases and at J to 5 bases, leaving 9 bases not matched to a gene. CDR3 in DNA: TGTGCCAGCGGGGACAGGGGGCAGTCAGGGACTGAAGCTTTCTTT. Its protein product is CASGDRGQSGTEAFF.

The V gene is TRBV7-3, the J gene TRBJ2-3, with 13 bases matching TRBD2. This CDR3 contains 17 residues. CDR1 is SGHTA, CDR2 FQGTGA, per germline. V was pared by 1 base and J by 5 bases, with 6 bases of the junction left unmatched. The CDR3 coding sequence is TGTGCCAGCAGCTTAATATCGACTAGCGGGGGGATAGATACGCAGTATTTT. Amino acids: CASSLISTSGGIDTQYF.

This clone was seen only a few times. V is TRBV5-4 and J is TRBJ1-4; a possible D gene is TRBD1 (5 bases). The germline V gene encodes CDR1 SGHNT and CDR2 YYREEE (reference sequence). Trimming took off 2 bases at V and 8 bases at J, with 13 bases between the two ends. The CDR3 sequence is 14 residues long. CDR3 sequence (DNA): TGTGCCAGCAGCTTCCAGGGAACCAGAGAAAAACTGTTTTTT. Translating it yields CASSFQGTREKLFF.

The chain joins TRBV5-4 to TRBJ2-3; tentative D call: TRBD2 (6 bases). The CDR3 is made up of 18 amino acids. Germline V gene lookup returns CDR1 SGHNT and CDR2 YYREEE (reference sequence). Trimming pared 4 bases from V and 0 bases from J, leaving 21 bases between. The CDR3 region is CASSPTAGPRKSTDTQYF. CDR3 DNA: TGTGCCAGCAGCCCTACCGCGGGGCCACGGAAAAGCACAGATACGCAGTATTTT.

The chain links TRBV4-3 to TRBJ2-7, with 8 bases aligning to TRBD1. Germline CDR1 LGHNA, CDR2 YSLEER. The CDR3 covers 15 residues. The trim removed 2 bases at V and 1 base at J, leaving 4 bases unmatched. CDR3 coding DNA: TGCGCCAGCAGCCAAAGATGGACAGGGTCCTACGAGCAGTACTTC. Translation gives CASSQRWTGSYEQYF.

This rearrangement joins TRBV13 to TRBJ1-6; 8 positions match TRBD1. Germline assignment: CDR1 PRHDT and CDR2 FYEKMQ (reference sequence). Trimming at V came to 4 bases and at J to 8 bases, leaving 10 bases not matched to a gene. The CDR3 is 16 amino acids. Here the CDR3 reads CASSSRGRVVDSPLHF. CDR3 coding DNA: TGTGCCAGCAGCTCCAGGGGGCGAGTAGTCGATTCACCCCTCCACTTT.

The genes are TRBV7-3 and TRBJ2-3; D ambiguous. Trimming stripped 3 bases from V and 2 bases from J, with 6 bases between. Germline CDR1 and CDR2: SGHTA and FQGTGA. The CDR3 length is 13 residues. The CDR3 here is CASSFLSTDTQYF. In DNA form, the CDR3 reads TGTGCCAGCAGCTTCCTGTCCACAGATACGCAGTATTTT. Using reference TRBV7-3 and TRBJ2-3 for the parts outside the CDR3, the full variable domain is GAGVSQTPSNKVTEKGKYVELRCDPISGHTALYWYRQSLGQGPEFLIYFQGTGAADDSGLPNDRFFAVRPEGSVSTLKIQRTERGDSAVYLCASSFLSTDTQYFGPGTRLTVL.

The CDR3 sequence: CASHPSGTDTNYGYTF. The CDR3 DNA follows: TGCGCCAGCCACCCCTCCGGGACAGATACTAACTATGGCTACACCTTC. V gene TRBV10-2 combines with J gene TRBJ1-2; 7 positions agree with TRBD1. The CDR3 length is 16 residues. CDR1 WSHSY and CDR2 SAAADI come from the germline V gene. After removal of 8 bases from V and 0 bases from J, the junction contained 12 bases not matched to a gene.

The chain has TRBV2 and TRBJ1-2; D is possibly TRBD1 (5 bases). The CDR3 loop spans 17 amino acids. V lost 0 bases and J lost 1, with 15 bases in between. The V gene's germline CDR1 is SNHLY and CDR2 FYNNEI. The CDR3 reads CASSEASGLSLNYGYTF. Here the CDR3 DNA reads TGTGCCAGCAGTGAAGCGTCGGGACTGAGCCTTAACTATGGCTACACCTTC.

This rearrangement joins TRBV11-2 to TRBJ1-3; D unresolved. CDR3 length: 17 amino acids. V gave up 0 bases and J gave up 7 bases, with 19 bases separating them. Germline V gene lookup returns CDR1 SGHAT and CDR2 FQNNGV. This CDR3 reads CASSLDGGRNHANTIYF. CDR3 nucleotides: TGTGCCAGCAGCTTAGATGGTGGGAGGAACCACGCGAACACCATATATTTT.

V gene TRBV5-1 combines with J gene TRBJ2-5; D is perhaps TRBD1 (5 bases). This CDR3 contains 16 residues. Germline V CDR1 and CDR2: SGHRS, YFSETQ. Trimming removed 2 bases from V and 1 base from J, with 15 bases in between. The CDR3 reads CASSFSTQGAQETQYF. The CDR3 DNA reads as TGCGCCAGCAGCTTCTCTACACAAGGGGCCCAAGAGACCCAGTACTTC. Using reference TRBV5-1 and TRBJ2-5 for the parts outside the CDR3, the full variable domain is KAGVTQTPRYLIKTRGQQVTLSCSPISGHRSVSWYQQTPGQGLQFLFEYFSETQRNKGNFPGRFSGRQFSNSRSEMNVSTLELGDSALYLCASSFSTQGAQETQYFGPGTRLLVL.

The chain employs TRBV4-3 and TRBJ1-1; maybe TRBD1 (5 bases). V lost 4 bases and J lost 5, with 8 bases in between. From germline, CDR1 is LGHNA and CDR2 YSLEER. CDR3 length: 12 amino acids. CDR3 nucleotide sequence: TGCGCCAGCAGCCGGGGGGGGACTGAAGCTTTCTTT. Amino acids: CASSRGGTEAFF.

This chain uses TRBV6-6 with TRBJ1-2; 8 nucleotides align to TRBD1. The V and J ends lost 5 bases and 6 bases, in that order; junction bases with no gene match: 5. Germline V gene lookup returns CDR1 MNHNY and CDR2 SVGAGI (reference sequence). This CDR3 contains 13 residues. The CDR3 protein is CASSPGGANGYTF. The CDR3 nucleotides are TGTGCCAGCAGTCCAGGGGGCGCAAATGGCTACACCTTC.

The chain recombines TRBV7-2 with TRBJ2-1, with D maybe TRBD1 (6 bases). V was shortened by 0 bases and J by 7 bases, with 10 bases between the two germline ends. This CDR3 contains 14 residues. Germline V lookup: CDR1 SGHTA, CDR2 FQGNSA. DNA of the CDR3: TGTGCCAGCAGCTTAGCACAGGGTACGAATGAGCAGTTCTTC. Translated: CASSLAQGTNEQFF.